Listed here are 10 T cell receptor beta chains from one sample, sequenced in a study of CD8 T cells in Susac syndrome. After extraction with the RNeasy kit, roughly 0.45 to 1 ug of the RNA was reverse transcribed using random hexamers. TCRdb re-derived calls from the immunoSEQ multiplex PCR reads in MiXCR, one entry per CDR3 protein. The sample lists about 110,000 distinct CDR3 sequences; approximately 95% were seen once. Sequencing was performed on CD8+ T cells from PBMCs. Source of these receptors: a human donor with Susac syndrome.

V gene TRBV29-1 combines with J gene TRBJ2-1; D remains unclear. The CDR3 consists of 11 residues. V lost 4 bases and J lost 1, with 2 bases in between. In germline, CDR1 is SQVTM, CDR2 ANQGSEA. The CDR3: CSVVSYNEQFF. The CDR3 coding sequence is TGCAGCGTTGTTTCCTACAATGAGCAGTTCTTC.

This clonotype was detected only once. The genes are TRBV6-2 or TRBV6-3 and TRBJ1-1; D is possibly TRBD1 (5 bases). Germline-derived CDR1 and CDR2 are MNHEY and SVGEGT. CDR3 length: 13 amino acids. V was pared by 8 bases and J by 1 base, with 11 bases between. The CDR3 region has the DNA TGTGCCAGCGGCCTAGGGGAGAACACTGAAGCTTTCTTT. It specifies CASGLGENTEAFF.

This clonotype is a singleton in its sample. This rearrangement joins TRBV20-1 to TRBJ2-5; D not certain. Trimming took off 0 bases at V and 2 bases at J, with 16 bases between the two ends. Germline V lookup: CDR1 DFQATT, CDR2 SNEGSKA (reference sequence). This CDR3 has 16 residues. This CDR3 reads CSARDPLAASQETQYF. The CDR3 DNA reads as TGCAGTGCTAGAGATCCATTGGCAGCTTCTCAAGAGACCCAGTACTTC.

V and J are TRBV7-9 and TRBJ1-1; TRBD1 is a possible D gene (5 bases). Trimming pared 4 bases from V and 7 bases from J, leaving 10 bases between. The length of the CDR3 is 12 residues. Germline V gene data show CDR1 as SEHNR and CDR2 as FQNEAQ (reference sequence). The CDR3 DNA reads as TGTGCCAGCAGCTCCAGGGTGATTGAAGCTTTCTTT. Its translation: CASSSRVIEAFF.

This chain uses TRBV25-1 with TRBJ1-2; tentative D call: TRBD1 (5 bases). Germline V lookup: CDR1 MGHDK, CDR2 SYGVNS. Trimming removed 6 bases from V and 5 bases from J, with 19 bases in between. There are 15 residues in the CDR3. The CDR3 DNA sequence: TGTGCCAGCAGCCCCCGGGACGGACGGTTATATGGCTACACCTTC. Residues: CASSPRDGRLYGYTF.

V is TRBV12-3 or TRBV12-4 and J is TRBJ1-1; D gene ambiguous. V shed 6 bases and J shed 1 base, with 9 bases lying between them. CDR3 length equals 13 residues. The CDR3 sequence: CASSAGRNTEAFF. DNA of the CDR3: TGTGCCAGCAGCGCTGGTAGGAACACTGAAGCTTTCTTT.

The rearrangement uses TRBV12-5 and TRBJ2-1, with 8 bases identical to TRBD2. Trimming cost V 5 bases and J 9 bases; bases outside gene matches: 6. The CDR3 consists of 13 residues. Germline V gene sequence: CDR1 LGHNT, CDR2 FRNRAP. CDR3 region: CASGAGGRSEQFF. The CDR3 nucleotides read TGTGCTAGTGGTGCGGGGGGTAGGAGTGAGCAGTTCTTC.

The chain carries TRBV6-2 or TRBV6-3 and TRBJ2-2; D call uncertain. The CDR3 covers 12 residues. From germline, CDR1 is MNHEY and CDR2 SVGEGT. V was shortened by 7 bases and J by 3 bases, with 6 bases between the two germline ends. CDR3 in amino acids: CASNDYTGELFF. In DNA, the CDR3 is TGTGCCAGCAACGATTACACCGGGGAGCTGTTTTTT.

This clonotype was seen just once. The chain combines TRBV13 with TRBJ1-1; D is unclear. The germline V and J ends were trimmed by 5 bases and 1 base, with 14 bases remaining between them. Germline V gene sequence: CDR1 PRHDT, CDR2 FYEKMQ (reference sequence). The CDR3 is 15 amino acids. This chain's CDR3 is CASSPSWRGNTEAFF. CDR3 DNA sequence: TGTGCCAGCAGCCCATCATGGCGGGGGAACACTGAAGCTTTCTTT. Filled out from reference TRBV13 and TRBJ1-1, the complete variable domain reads AAGVIQSPRHLIKEKRETATLKCYPIPRHDTVYWYQQGPGQDPQFLISFYEKMQSDKGSIPDRFSAQQFSDYHSELNMSSLELGDSALYFCASSPSWRGNTEAFFGQGTRLTVV.

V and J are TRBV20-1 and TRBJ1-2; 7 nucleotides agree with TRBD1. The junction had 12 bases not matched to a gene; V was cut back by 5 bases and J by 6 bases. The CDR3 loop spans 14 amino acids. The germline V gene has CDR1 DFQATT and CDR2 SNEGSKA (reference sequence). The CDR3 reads CSALPGTASNGYTF. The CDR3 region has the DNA TGCAGTGCTCTACCCGGGACAGCGAGTAATGGCTACACCTTC.